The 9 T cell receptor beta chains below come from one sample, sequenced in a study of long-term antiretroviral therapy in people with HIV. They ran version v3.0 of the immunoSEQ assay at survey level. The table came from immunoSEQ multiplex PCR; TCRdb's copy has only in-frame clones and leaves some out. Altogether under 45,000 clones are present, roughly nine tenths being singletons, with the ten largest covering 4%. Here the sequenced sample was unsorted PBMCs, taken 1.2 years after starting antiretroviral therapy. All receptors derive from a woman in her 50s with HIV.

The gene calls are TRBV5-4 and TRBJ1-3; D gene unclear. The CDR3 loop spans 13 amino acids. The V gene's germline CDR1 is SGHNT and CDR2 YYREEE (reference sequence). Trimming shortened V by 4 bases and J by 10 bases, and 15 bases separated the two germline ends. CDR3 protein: CASSGVGPGTIYF. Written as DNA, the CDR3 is TGTGCCAGCAGCGGGGTGGGCCCAGGAACCATATATTTT.

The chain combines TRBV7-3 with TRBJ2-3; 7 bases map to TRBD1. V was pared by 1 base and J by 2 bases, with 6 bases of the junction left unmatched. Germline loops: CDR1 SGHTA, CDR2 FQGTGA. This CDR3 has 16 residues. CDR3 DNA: TGTGCCAGCAGCTTAAACCCAGGGGGAACCACAGATACGCAGTATTTT. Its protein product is CASSLNPGGTTDTQYF. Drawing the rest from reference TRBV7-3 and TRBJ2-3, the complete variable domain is GAGVSQTPSNKVTEKGKYVELRCDPISGHTALYWYRQSLGQGPEFLIYFQGTGAADDSGLPNDRFFAVRPEGSVSTLKIQRTERGDSAVYLCASSLNPGGTTDTQYFGPGTRLTVL.

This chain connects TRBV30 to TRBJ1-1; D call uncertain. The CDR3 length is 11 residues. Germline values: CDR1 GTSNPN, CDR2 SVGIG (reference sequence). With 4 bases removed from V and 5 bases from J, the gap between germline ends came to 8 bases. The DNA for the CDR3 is TGTGCCTGGACTGTTCGAACTGAAGCTTTCTTT. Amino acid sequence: CAWTVRTEAFF.

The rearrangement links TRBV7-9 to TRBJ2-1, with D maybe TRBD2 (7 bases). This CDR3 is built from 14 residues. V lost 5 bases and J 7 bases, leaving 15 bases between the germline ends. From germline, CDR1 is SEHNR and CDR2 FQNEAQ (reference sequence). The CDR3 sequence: CASSLGGLGNEQFF. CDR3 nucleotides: TGTGCCAGCAGCCTGGGGGGGCTGGGGAATGAGCAGTTCTTC.

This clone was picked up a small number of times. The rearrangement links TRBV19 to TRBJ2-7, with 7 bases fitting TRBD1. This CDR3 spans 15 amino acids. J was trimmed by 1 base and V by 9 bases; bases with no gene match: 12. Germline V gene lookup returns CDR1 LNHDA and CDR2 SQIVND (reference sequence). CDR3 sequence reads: CARRENRDRSYEQYF. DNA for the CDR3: TGTGCCAGGCGTGAAAACCGGGACAGATCCTACGAGCAGTACTTC.

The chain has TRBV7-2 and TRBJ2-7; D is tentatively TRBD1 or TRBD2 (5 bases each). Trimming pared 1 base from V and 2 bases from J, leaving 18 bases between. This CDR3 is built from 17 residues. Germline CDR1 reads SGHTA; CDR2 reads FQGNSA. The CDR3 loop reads CASSLGAGAASPYEQYF. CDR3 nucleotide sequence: TGTGCCAGCAGCTTAGGGGCCGGGGCAGCGTCGCCCTACGAGCAGTACTTC.

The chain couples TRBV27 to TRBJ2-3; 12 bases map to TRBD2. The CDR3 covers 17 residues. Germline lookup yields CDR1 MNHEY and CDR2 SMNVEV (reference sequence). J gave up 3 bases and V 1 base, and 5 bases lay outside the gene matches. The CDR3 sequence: CASSLYASGGATDTQYF. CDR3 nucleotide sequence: TGTGCCAGCAGTTTATACGCTAGCGGGGGGGCAACAGATACGCAGTATTTT.

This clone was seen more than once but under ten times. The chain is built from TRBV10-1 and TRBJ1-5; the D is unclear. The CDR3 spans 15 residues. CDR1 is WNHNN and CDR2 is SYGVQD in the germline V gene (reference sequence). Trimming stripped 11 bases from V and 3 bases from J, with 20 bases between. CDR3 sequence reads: CAPNPLVGDNQPQHF. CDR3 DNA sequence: TGCGCCCCCAATCCCCTAGTCGGAGACAATCAGCCCCAGCATTTT.

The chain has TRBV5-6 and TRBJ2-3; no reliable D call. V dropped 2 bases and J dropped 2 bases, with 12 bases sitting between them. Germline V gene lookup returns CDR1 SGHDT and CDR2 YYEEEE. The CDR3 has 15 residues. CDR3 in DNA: TGTGCCAGCAGCTTTAAGGTAACCTCCACAGATACGCAGTATTTT. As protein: CASSFKVTSTDTQYF.